The 24 T cell receptor beta chains presented below share a single source sample, sequenced in a study of STAT5B mutations in CD4+ large granular lymphocyte leukemia. The method was immunoSEQ multiplex PCR; TCRdb's version includes in-frame clones alone and lacks a portion of them. The sample includes around 30,000 clones, 65% to 75% of them seen just once. Sequencing input: CD4+ T cells from blood buffy coats. The receptors were gathered from a human donor in good health.

The table lists this clone with a few counts. This chain joins TRBV19 and TRBJ1-5; D gene uncertain. The CDR3 is 16 amino acids. V lost 3 bases and J 1 base, leaving 13 bases between the germline ends. The germline gives CDR1 LNHDA, CDR2 SQIVND (reference sequence). CDR3 nucleotide sequence: TGTGCCAGTAGTATTATCCGACTCCTGAGCAATCAGCCCCAGCATTTT. It translates to CASSIIRLLSNQPQHF.

This sequence joins TRBV29-1 and TRBJ2-5; 9 nucleotides align to TRBD1. With V trimmed by 4 bases and J by 0 bases, 6 bases remained unmatched. CDR1 is SQVTM and CDR2 is ANQGSEA in the germline V gene. The CDR3 is made up of 15 amino acids. The chain's CDR3 is CSVGGDRVHQETQYF. CDR3 sequence (DNA): TGCAGCGTTGGAGGGGACAGGGTCCACCAAGAGACCCAGTACTTC.

The chain employs TRBV19 and TRBJ2-2; 16 positions agree with TRBD2. CDR1 is LNHDA and CDR2 is SQIVND in the germline V gene (reference sequence). With V trimmed by 7 bases and J by 0 bases, 5 bases remained unmatched. CDR3 length: 18 amino acids. For the CDR3, the DNA is TGTGCCAGTAATCACGGGACTAGCGGGAGGGCGAACACCGGGGAGCTGTTTTTT. This encodes CASNHGTSGRANTGELFF.

This chain links TRBV29-1 with TRBJ2-5; 14 bases agree with TRBD2. The trim removed 5 bases at V and 6 bases at J, leaving 11 bases unmatched. Germline V gene data show CDR1 as SQVTM and CDR2 as ANQGSEA. There are 16 residues in the CDR3. The CDR3 bases are TGCAGCGTTCATAGACTAGCGGGAGGGCCCGAGAAGACCCAGTACTTC. It translates to CSVHRLAGGPEKTQYF.

The gene calls are TRBV6-5 and TRBJ1-2; tentatively, D is TRBD1 (6 bases). Germline CDR1 is MNHEY and CDR2 is SVGAGI. V was cut by 6 bases and J by 4 bases, with 12 bases left in between. The length of the CDR3 is 13 residues. The CDR3 DNA sequence: TGTGCCAGCAGACCCCCAGGGGCCTATGGCTACACCTTC. Amino acid sequence: CASRPPGAYGYTF.

The chain uses TRBV4-3 and TRBJ2-2; D may be TRBD2 (5 bases). Germline V gene data show CDR1 as LGHNA and CDR2 as YSLEER. The V end lost 0 bases, the J end lost 6 bases, and 11 bases lay between the germline ends. This CDR3 region has 15 residues. CDR3 DNA sequence: TGCGCCAGCAGCCAAGATCGAGGGTTGGCCGGGGAGCTGTTTTTT. Amino acids: CASSQDRGLAGELFF.

The chain employs TRBV7-8 and TRBJ2-3; 12 nucleotides line up with TRBD2. CDR3 length: 17 amino acids. The junction had 12 bases not matched to a gene; V was cut back by 5 bases and J by 6 bases. Germline V lookup: CDR1 SGHVS, CDR2 FQNEAQ. The DNA for the CDR3 is TGTGCCAGCAGCCCTAGACGACTAGCGGGAGCTTCCGATACGCAGTATTTT. Protein product: CASSPRRLAGASDTQYF.

V and J are TRBV28 and TRBJ1-4; TRBD1 matches at 7 bases. The germline V gene encodes CDR1 MDHEN and CDR2 SYDVKM. The CDR3 extends over 12 amino acids. V shed 6 bases, J shed 8 bases, and the junction held 3 bases outside the gene matches. CDR3 protein: CASSRDSEKLFF. The CDR3 DNA reads TGTGCCAGCAGCCGGGACAGCGAAAAACTGTTTTTT.

The chain carries TRBV2 and TRBJ2-3; no definite D call. Germline V gives CDR1 SNHLY, CDR2 FYNNEI. CDR3 length: 15 amino acids. Trimming stripped 7 bases from V and 0 bases from J, with 14 bases between. The CDR3 here is CASKGTRLSTDTQYF. As DNA, the CDR3 is TGTGCCAGCAAGGGCACAAGGCTGAGCACAGATACGCAGTATTTT.

This chain uses TRBV28 with TRBJ1-6, with 9 bases fitting TRBD1. The length of the CDR3 is 15 residues. From germline, CDR1 is MDHEN and CDR2 SYDVKM. V gave up 8 bases and J gave up 10 bases; unmatched junction bases: 12. The DNA for the CDR3 is TGTGCCAGCTTTAAAGGGGGACAGGGATACTCACCCCTCCACTTT. Its translation: CASFKGGQGYSPLHF.

J is TRBJ2-2 and V is TRBV19; unclear D gene. This CDR3 has 17 amino acids. V was clipped by 9 bases and J by 5 bases, with 25 bases between them. The germline CDR1 and CDR2 sequences are LNHDA and SQIVND (reference sequence). The CDR3 nucleotides read TGTGCCAGCACCCCCAGGCAAGGGCGCTCCGGGACCGGGGAGCTGTTTTTT. Translation: CASTPRQGRSGTGELFF.

The V gene is TRBV29-1, the J gene TRBJ2-3; no clear D gene. Germline V lookup: CDR1 SQVTM, CDR2 ANQGSEA. The CDR3 sequence is 11 residues long. Trimming took off 4 bases at V and 3 bases at J, with 5 bases between the two ends. The CDR3 sequence: CSVGWTDTQYF. The DNA of the CDR3 is TGCAGCGTTGGATGGACAGATACGCAGTATTTT.

This chain links TRBV19 with TRBJ1-3; no clear D gene. There are 14 residues in the CDR3. Per the germline V gene, CDR1 is LNHDA and CDR2 is SQIVND (reference sequence). Trimming stripped 5 bases from V and 6 bases from J, with 14 bases between. CDR3: CASSVQVETNTIYF. The CDR3 region has the DNA TGTGCCAGTAGTGTCCAGGTGGAAACAAACACCATATATTTT. Using reference TRBV19 and TRBJ1-3 for the parts outside the CDR3, the full variable domain is DGGITQSPKYLFRKEGQNVTLSCEQNLNHDAMYWYRQDPGQGLRLIYYSQIVNDFQKGDIAEGYSVSREKKESFPLTVTSAQKNPTAFYLCASSVQVETNTIYFGEGSWLTVV.

V and J are TRBV27 and TRBJ2-7; 7 nucleotides match TRBD1. CDR3 length: 12 amino acids. The V gene's germline CDR1 is MNHEY and CDR2 SMNVEV (reference sequence). J gave up 12 bases and V 6 bases, and 11 bases lay outside the gene matches. CDR3 sequence reads: CASRTGTVRPYF. Here the CDR3 DNA reads TGTGCCAGCAGGACTGGGACAGTCCGCCCGTACTTC.

J is TRBJ2-3 and V is TRBV9, with 7 bases matching TRBD1. J lost 4 bases, V lost 5 bases, and 4 bases had no gene match. The CDR3 extends over 13 amino acids. Looked up from germline, CDR1 is SGDLS and CDR2 is YYNGEE. The CDR3: CASSGQAADTQYF. The CDR3, as DNA: TGTGCCAGCAGTGGACAGGCGGCAGATACGCAGTATTTT.

This chain connects TRBV4-3 to TRBJ2-7, with TRBD1 identical over 7 bases. CDR1 LGHNA and CDR2 YSLEER come from the germline V gene. This CDR3 has 15 residues. J gave up 3 bases and V 1 base, and 6 bases lay outside the gene matches. CDR3 protein: CASSQGYRGHYEQYF. DNA for the CDR3: TGCGCCAGCAGCCAAGGATACAGGGGACACTACGAGCAGTACTTC.

The CDR3 DNA reads as TGCGCCAGCAGCCCGGGTGGGGCGGAATCTAACTATGGCTACACCTTC. Translated, it gives CASSPGGAESNYGYTF. The V and J genes are TRBV5-1 and TRBJ1-2; maybe TRBD1 (5 bases). The CDR3 runs 16 residues. The V end was cut by 4 bases, the J end by 0 bases, with 16 bases between. In germline, CDR1 is SGHRS, CDR2 YFSETQ.

The chain couples TRBV19 to TRBJ1-1; no clear D. The CDR3 is 13 residues long. Trimming removed 3 bases from V and 6 bases from J, with 11 bases in between. Germline assignment: CDR1 LNHDA and CDR2 SQIVND (reference sequence). The CDR3 reads CASSITGLPEAFF. The DNA of the CDR3 is TGTGCCAGTAGTATCACCGGGCTCCCTGAAGCTTTCTTT.

The CDR3 sequence is CASRDRLPGQPQHF. CDR3 nucleotides: TGTGCCAGCAGGGACAGACTCCCGGGTCAGCCCCAGCATTTT. This chain links TRBV2 with TRBJ1-5, with a weak D call TRBD1 (6 bases). V was trimmed by 6 bases and J by 6 bases, leaving 15 bases between them. The CDR3 has 14 residues. Germline V gene data show CDR1 as SNHLY and CDR2 as FYNNEI.

This clone has only one observation. The chain is built from TRBV15 and TRBJ1-2; D is perhaps TRBD1 (6 bases). The CDR3 is 15 amino acids. V lost 1 base and J lost 2, with 11 bases in between. CDR1 is LNHNV and CDR2 is YYDKDF in the germline V gene (reference sequence). The CDR3 DNA is TGTGCCACCAGCAGAGCATACGGACAGAACTATGGCTACACCTTC. Encoded protein: CATSRAYGQNYGYTF. The complete variable domain, with remaining parts taken from reference TRBV15 and TRBJ1-2, reads DAMVIQNPRYQVTQFGKPVTLSCSQTLNHNVMYWYQQKSSQAPKLLFHYYDKDFNNEADTPDNFQSRRPNTSFCFLDIRSPGLGDTAMYLCATSRAYGQNYGYTFGSGTRLTVV.

This rearrangement joins TRBV30 to TRBJ1-3; 9 bases align to TRBD1. Losses at the gene ends were 5 bases for V and 0 bases for J; bases not matched to a gene: 5. The germline CDR1 and CDR2 sequences are GTSNPN and SVGIG (reference sequence). CDR3 length equals 15 residues. CDR3 amino acids: CAWYRDRASGNTIYF. The CDR3, as DNA: TGTGCCTGGTACCGGGACAGGGCCTCTGGAAACACCATATATTTT.

This clone has just a few counts. The chain is built from TRBV28 and TRBJ2-2; D might be TRBD1 (5 bases). The CDR3 consists of 16 residues. Deletions cut 6 bases from V and 1 base from J, with 15 bases between. Germline assignment: CDR1 MDHEN and CDR2 SYDVKM. In DNA, the CDR3 is TGTGCCAGCAGACCGGCTGGACATCAGAACACCGGGGAGCTGTTTTTT. Its translation is CASRPAGHQNTGELFF.

The CDR3 sequence: CASRTGQGAGNQPQHF. The CDR3 DNA is TGTGCCAGCAGGACGGGACAGGGGGCCGGCAATCAGCCCCAGCATTTT. This sequence joins TRBV2 and TRBJ1-5, with 12 bases aligning to TRBD1. The CDR3 has 16 residues. Germline CDR1 is SNHLY and CDR2 is FYNNEI. J gave up 2 bases and V 6 bases, and 5 bases lay outside the gene matches.

This clone was found a few times. CDR3 in amino acids: CASSPLLAGPSNTGELFF. CDR3 sequence (DNA): TGTGCCAGCTCACCATTACTAGCAGGACCATCGAACACCGGGGAGCTGTTTTTT. This chain connects TRBV18 to TRBJ2-2; TRBD2 might be the D (6 bases). V was pared by 2 bases and J by 0 bases, with 16 bases between. CDR1 is KGHSH, CDR2 LQKENI, per germline. There are 18 residues in the CDR3.